This T cell receptor (beta chain) was captured by sequencing in a study of blood T cell repertoires in COVID-19. Profiled with immunoSEQ multiplex PCR; TCRdb holds only in-frame clones, not every one. Here the sample spans about 200,000 clones, over 80% being singletons. This CDR3 contains 15 residues. The germline V gene encodes CDR1 KGHSH and CDR2 LQKENI. V dropped 2 bases and J dropped 0 bases, with 8 bases sitting between them. This receptor was obtained from a man aged 35-49 years with acute or convalescent COVID-19. The chain recombines TRBV18 with TRBJ1-5; D call uncertain. Source material: peripheral blood. The CDR3 bases are TGTGCCAGCTCACCATCCGTAGATAGCAATCAGCCCCAGCATTTT. It yields the protein CASSPSVDSNQPQHF.